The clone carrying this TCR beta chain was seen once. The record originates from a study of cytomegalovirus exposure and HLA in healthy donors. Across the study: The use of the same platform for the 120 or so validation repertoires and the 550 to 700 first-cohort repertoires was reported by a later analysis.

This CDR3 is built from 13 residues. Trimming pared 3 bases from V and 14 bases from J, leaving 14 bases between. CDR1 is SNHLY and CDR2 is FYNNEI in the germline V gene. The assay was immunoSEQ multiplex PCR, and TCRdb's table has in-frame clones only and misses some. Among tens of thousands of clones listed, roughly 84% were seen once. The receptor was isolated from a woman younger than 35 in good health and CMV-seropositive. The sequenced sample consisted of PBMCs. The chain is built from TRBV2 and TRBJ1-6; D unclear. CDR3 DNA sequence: TGTGCCAGCAGTGATAACCCCTTTTCTACCCTCCACTTT. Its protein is CASSDNPFSTLHF.